This T cell receptor (beta chain) was recovered during a study of CD8 T cells in Susac syndrome. Study results and caveats: It was acknowledged by the study that relatively few individuals were included in its TCR sequencing and HLA analysis.

The T cells that were sequenced for TCR beta were CD8+ and CD4+ cells from blood. Relapsing-remitting disease, either stable or active, was present in the treatment-naive patients who were the multiple sclerosis controls. CDR3 length equals 13 residues. From germline, CDR1 is SGHDN and CDR2 FVKESK. The V end lost 1 base, the J end lost 8 bases, and 11 bases lay between the germline ends. Worth noting for this clonotype: Its target is not known.

Random hexamers were used to reverse transcribe about 0.45 to 1 ug of RNA. TCRdb passed the immunoSEQ multiplex PCR reads through MiXCR, listing each CDR3 protein once. The repertoire includes roughly 150,000 distinct CDR3 sequences, just under 95% of them detected once, and about 0.21% sits in the top ten. The TCR comes from a human donor with multiple sclerosis. J is TRBJ1-2 and V is TRBV14, with TRBD1 as a possible D gene (5 bases). The sequencing input was CD8+ T cells from PBMCs. CDR3 region: CASSQGGGYGYTF. CDR3 sequence (DNA): TGTGCCAGCAGCCAAGGGGGCGGGTACGGCTACACCTTC.